This TCR beta chain was sequenced for a study of T-cell memory formation after mild COVID-19. General study results and limits: There was a balanced CD4/CD8 profile in clones contracting day 15 to 85, and later expanders leaned CD4+. Contracting CD8+ clones were enriched in EMRA, CD4+ mainly in CM and EM.

One entry per CDR3 protein, called by TCRdb with MiXCR from the 5' RACE reads. The profile shows hundreds of thousands of distinct CDR3 sequences, 25% to 30% of them singletons. With respect to this clonotype: The antigen remains undetermined.

The V segment lost 6 bases and the J segment 5 bases; nucleotides outside the gene matches: 8. The CDR3 consists of 15 residues. CDR1 is MNHNY and CDR2 is SVGAGI in the germline V gene (reference sequence). The sequence was collected from an adult woman who had mild COVID-19 (a few samples of this study predate the infection). Cell type and time point are not known. The chain uses TRBV6-6 and TRBJ2-3; TRBD2 matches at 10 bases. Source material: PBMCs or a T cell subset sorted from them (not recorded which). The CDR3 DNA follows: TGTGCCAGCAGAAAAAGCGGGAGGGTAGGAGATACGCAGTATTTT. The encoded protein is CASRKSGRVGDTQYF.